Shown below are 2 T cell receptor beta chains from a single sample sequenced in a study of T cells in Graves' hyperthyroidism and ophthalmopathy. The investigators amplified TCR beta CDR3 regions from RNA transcripts. TCR CDR3 regions were first amplified by RT-PCR with HTBI primers. MiXCR was run by TCRdb on the multiplex PCR reads, yielding one entry per CDR3 protein. The profile covers around 190,000 distinct CDR3 sequences, with less than 20% appearing a single time and over 45% taken by the ten largest. Sequencing was carried out using blood. The receptors derive from a woman aged 50 to 60 with Graves' hyperthyroidism.

This clonotype has ten or more counts. V is TRBV7-9 and J is TRBJ2-1; D unresolved. The germline V gene has CDR1 SEHNR and CDR2 FQNEAQ (reference sequence). This CDR3 is built from 11 residues. V lost 4 bases to trimming and J lost 9 bases, with 7 bases between them. The CDR3 here is CASSSAVEQFF. DNA for the CDR3: TGTGCCAGCAGCTCAGCCGTTGAGCAGTTCTTC.

The table lists this clonotype with many counts. The chain employs TRBV5-1 and TRBJ1-1, with 9 bases identical to TRBD1. Germline trimming cut 6 bases from V and 1 base from J; bases unmatched to any gene: 7. This CDR3 spans 15 amino acids. The V gene's germline CDR1 is SGHRS and CDR2 YFSETQ. The CDR3 bases are TGCGCCAGCACATATTGGGACAGGGAGAACACTGAAGCTTTCTTT. Its translation: CASTYWDRENTEAFF.